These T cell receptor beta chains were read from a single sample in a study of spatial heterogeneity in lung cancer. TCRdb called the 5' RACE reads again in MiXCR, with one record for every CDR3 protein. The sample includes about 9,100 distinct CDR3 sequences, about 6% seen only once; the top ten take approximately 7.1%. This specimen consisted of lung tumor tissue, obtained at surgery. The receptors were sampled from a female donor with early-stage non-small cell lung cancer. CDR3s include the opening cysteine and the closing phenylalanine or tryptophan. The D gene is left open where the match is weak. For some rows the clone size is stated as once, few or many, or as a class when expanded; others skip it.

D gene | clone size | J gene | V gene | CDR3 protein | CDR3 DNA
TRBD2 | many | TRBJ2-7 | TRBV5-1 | CASSLISGSYEQYF | TGCGCCAGCAGCTTAATTAGCGGGAGTTACGAGCAGTACTTC
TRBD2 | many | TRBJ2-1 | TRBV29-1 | CSVVGASGSSYNEQFF | TGCAGCGTTGTGGGGGCTAGCGGGAGTTCCTACAATGAGCAGTTCTTC
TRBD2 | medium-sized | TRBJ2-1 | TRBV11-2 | CASSSPSRAGGPLAGAFF | TGTGCCAGCAGCTCCCCATCAAGAGCGGGAGGGCCTCTTGCAGGCGCCTTCTTC
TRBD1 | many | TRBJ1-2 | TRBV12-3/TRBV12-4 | CASSLPDRGRGYTF | TGTGCCAGCAGTTTACCTGACAGGGGGCGAGGCTACACCTTC
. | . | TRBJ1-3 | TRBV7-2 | CASSFGNTIYF | TGTGCCAGCAGCTTTGGAAACACCATATATTTT
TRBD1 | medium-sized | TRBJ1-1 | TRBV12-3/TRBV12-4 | CASISRQGPNTEAFF | TGTGCCAGCATTTCAAGACAGGGTCCGAACACTGAAGCTTTCTTT
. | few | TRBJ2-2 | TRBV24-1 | CATSQGNTGELFF | TGTGCCACCAGTCAGGGGAACACCGGGGAGCTGTTTTTT
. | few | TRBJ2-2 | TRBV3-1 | CASSQQYRVNTGELFF | TGTGCCAGCAGCCAGCAATACAGGGTTAACACCGGGGAGCTGTTTTTT
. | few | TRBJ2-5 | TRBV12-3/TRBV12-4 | CASRKDGQETQYF | TGTGCCAGCAGAAAAGACGGACAAGAGACCCAGTACTTC
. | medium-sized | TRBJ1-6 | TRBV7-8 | CASSLRQNTAPLHF | TGTGCCAGCAGCCTGCGACAGAATACCGCACCCCTCCACTTT
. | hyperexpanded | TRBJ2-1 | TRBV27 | CASSFVGNEQFF | TGTGCCAGCAGTTTCGTTGGGAATGAGCAGTTCTTC
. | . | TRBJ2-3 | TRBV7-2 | CSSSRGGAALTDTQYF | TGTTCCAGCAGCCGCGGCGGGGCGGCCCTCACAGATACGCAGTATTTT
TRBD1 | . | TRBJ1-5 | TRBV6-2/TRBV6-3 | CASSSGQGFEPQHF | TGTGCCAGCAGTTCGGGACAGGGGTTTGAGCCCCAGCATTTT